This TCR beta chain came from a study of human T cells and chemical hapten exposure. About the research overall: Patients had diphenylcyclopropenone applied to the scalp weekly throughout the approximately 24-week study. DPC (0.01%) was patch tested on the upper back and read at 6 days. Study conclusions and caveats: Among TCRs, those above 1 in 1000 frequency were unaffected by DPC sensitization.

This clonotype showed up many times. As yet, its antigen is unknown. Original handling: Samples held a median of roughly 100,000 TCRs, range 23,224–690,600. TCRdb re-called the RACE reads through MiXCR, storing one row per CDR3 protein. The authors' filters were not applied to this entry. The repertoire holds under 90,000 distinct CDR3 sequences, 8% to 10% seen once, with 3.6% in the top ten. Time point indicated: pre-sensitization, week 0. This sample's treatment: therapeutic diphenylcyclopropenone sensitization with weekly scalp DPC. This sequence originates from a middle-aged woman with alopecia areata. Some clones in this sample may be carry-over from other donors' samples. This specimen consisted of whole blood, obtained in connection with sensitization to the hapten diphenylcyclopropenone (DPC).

This CDR3 reads CASSPPTAGDYGYTF. CDR3 in DNA: TGTGCCAGCTCACCCCCCACGGCCGGCGACTATGGCTACACCTTC. The chain links TRBV18 to TRBJ1-2; D not resolved. Germline-derived CDR1 and CDR2 are KGHSH and LQKENI. The CDR3 sequence is 15 residues long. V was cut by 3 bases and J by 3 bases, with 14 bases left in between.